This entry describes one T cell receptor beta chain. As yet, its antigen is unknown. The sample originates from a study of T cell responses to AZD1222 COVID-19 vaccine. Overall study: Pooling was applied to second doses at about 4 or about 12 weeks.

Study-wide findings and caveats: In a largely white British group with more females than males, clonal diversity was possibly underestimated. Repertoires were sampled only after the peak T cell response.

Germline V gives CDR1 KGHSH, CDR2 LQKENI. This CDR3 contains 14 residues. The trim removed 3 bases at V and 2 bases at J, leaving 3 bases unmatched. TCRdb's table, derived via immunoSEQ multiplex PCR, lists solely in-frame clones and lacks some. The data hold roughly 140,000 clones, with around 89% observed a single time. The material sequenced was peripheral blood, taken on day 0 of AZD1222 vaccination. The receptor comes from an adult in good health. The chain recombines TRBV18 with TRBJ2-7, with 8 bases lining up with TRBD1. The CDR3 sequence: CASSPGTGPYEQYF. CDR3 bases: TGTGCCAGCTCACCGGGGACAGGACCCTACGAGCAGTACTTC.